The 13 T cell receptor beta chains reported below all come from one sample, sequenced in a study of CD8 T cells in Susac syndrome. Random hexamers primed reverse transcription of about 0.45 to 1 ug RNA. TCRdb independently ran MiXCR on the immunoSEQ multiplex PCR reads; one entry per CDR3 protein. The data hold around 100,000 distinct CDR3 sequences, with 95% observed a single time. The source material was CD8+ T cells from PBMCs. All receptors come from a human donor with Susac syndrome.

The chain has TRBV18 and TRBJ1-5; TRBD1 is a possible D gene (5 bases). The CDR3 extends over 13 amino acids. Germline V gene data show CDR1 as KGHSH and CDR2 as LQKENI. Trimming pared 6 bases from V and 8 bases from J, leaving 14 bases between. CDR3 sequence reads: CASSGLTTEPQHF. The DNA for the CDR3 is TGTGCCAGCTCGGGACTCACTACGGAGCCCCAGCATTTT.

The chain uses TRBV2 and TRBJ2-1; D ambiguous. This CDR3 has 15 amino acids. With 3 bases removed from V and 2 bases from J, the gap between germline ends came to 11 bases. Germline V gene data show CDR1 as SNHLY and CDR2 as FYNNEI. Here the CDR3 DNA reads TGTGCCAGCAGTGACGGGTTCCCTACCTACAATGAGCAGTTCTTC. As protein: CASSDGFPTYNEQFF. The whole variable domain, filled in from reference TRBV2 and TRBJ2-1, reads EPEVTQTPSHQVTQMGQEVILRCVPISNHLYFYWYRQILGQKVEFLVSFYNNEISEKSEIFDDQFSVERPDGSNFTLKIRSTKLEDSAMYFCASSDGFPTYNEQFFGPGTRLTVL.

The chain combines TRBV27 with TRBJ2-2; D not certain. V dropped 6 bases and J dropped 8 bases, with 10 bases sitting between them. The V gene's germline CDR1 is MNHEY and CDR2 SMNVEV (reference sequence). The CDR3 spans 12 residues. Here the CDR3 reads CASRDLGGELFF. The CDR3 nucleotides read TGTGCCAGCAGAGATCTAGGGGGGGAGCTGTTTTTT.

The J gene is TRBJ1-1, the V gene TRBV7-9; the D gene is possibly TRBD1 (5 bases). Germline V gene data show CDR1 as SEHNR and CDR2 as FQNEAQ (reference sequence). The length of the CDR3 is 15 residues. Trimming removed 1 base at V and 0 bases at J, with 9 bases between. Here the CDR3 DNA reads TGTGCCAGCAGCTTAGGGGGACGGATGAACACTGAAGCTTTCTTT. It yields the protein CASSLGGRMNTEAFF.

V gene TRBV5-6 combines with J gene TRBJ2-1; 7 positions agree with TRBD2. Germline V gives CDR1 SGHDT, CDR2 YYEEEE. The CDR3 is 16 residues long. Trimming at V came to 0 bases and at J to 0 bases, leaving 3 bases not matched to a gene. The CDR3 region has the DNA TGTGCCAGCAGCTTGGTTGGCGGGAGCTCCTACAATGAGCAGTTCTTC. Its protein is CASSLVGGSSYNEQFF.

This chain joins TRBV12-3 or TRBV12-4 and TRBJ2-7; TRBD1 is a possible D gene (6 bases). The CDR3 loop spans 14 amino acids. Trimming shortened V by 4 bases and J by 4 bases, and 14 bases separated the two germline ends. The CDR3 DNA follows: TGTGCCAGCAGTTCCGGGACAACCCCTTACGAGCAGTACTTC. Its protein is CASSSGTTPYEQYF.

This chain uses TRBV5-1 with TRBJ2-7; TRBD1 agrees at 8 bases. Germline V gene data show CDR1 as SGHRS and CDR2 as YFSETQ. The CDR3 covers 13 residues. V lost 0 bases and J lost 6; bases outside the gene matches: 2. In nucleotides, the CDR3 is TGCGCCAGCAGCTTGGGCAGGGGGCGCGAGCAGTACTTC. It specifies CASSLGRGREQYF.

This CDR3 is CSARDGSGGAQEQFF. The DNA of the CDR3 is TGCAGTGCTAGAGATGGTAGCGGGGGGGCCCAGGAGCAGTTCTTC. The chain carries TRBV20-1 and TRBJ2-1; TRBD2 aligns across 11 bases. CDR1 and CDR2 from the germline V gene are DFQATT and SNEGSKA (reference sequence). J gave up 10 bases and V 0 bases, and 8 bases lay outside the gene matches. The CDR3 has 15 residues.

The chain is built from TRBV6-5 and TRBJ1-5; possibly TRBD1 for D (5 bases). Trimming cost V 4 bases and J 0 bases, with 10 bases left between them. Per the germline V gene, CDR1 is MNHEY and CDR2 is SVGAGI. This CDR3 has 15 residues. The CDR3 DNA follows: TGTGCCAGCAGTTTAATCCAGGGTAGCAATCAGCCCCAGCATTTT. Its translation is CASSLIQGSNQPQHF.

The chain carries TRBV28 and TRBJ1-2; 9 bases agree with TRBD1. There are 14 residues in the CDR3. CDR1 MDHEN and CDR2 SYDVKM come from the germline V gene. The V gene end was trimmed by 4 bases and the J gene end by 3 bases; junction bases not matched to a gene: 3. In nucleotides, the CDR3 is TGTGCCAGCAGTTCGGACAGGGGATACTATGGCTACACCTTC. This codes for CASSSDRGYYGYTF.

Here the CDR3 DNA reads TGCGCCAGCAGCTCCGGGACAGGGGGAAGTGGCACTGAAGCTTTCTTT. Translated: CASSSGTGGSGTEAFF. The V gene is TRBV5-1, the J gene TRBJ1-1; 11 positions match TRBD1. Germline V gives CDR1 SGHRS, CDR2 YFSETQ. This CDR3 comprises 16 residues. V was clipped by 3 bases and J by 4 bases; unmatched bases: 8.

The CDR3 sequence is CASSVLTSSRVVHTEAFF. The CDR3 DNA follows: TGCGCCAGCAGTGTCCTGACATCCTCGAGGGTAGTGCACACTGAAGCTTTCTTT. This chain connects TRBV10-2 to TRBJ1-1; D remains ambiguous. Trimming pared 4 bases from V and 3 bases from J, leaving 24 bases between. The CDR3 extends over 18 amino acids. The germline CDR1 and CDR2 sequences are WSHSY and SAAADI.

The V gene is TRBV9, the J gene TRBJ1-2; 8 nucleotides agree with TRBD1. V lost 3 bases, J lost 4 bases, and 8 bases stayed unmatched. Germline assignment: CDR1 SGDLS and CDR2 YYNGEE. The CDR3 totals 15 residues. In nucleotides, the CDR3 is TGTGCCAGCAGCGGGATGGGGACAGGATCCTATGGCTACACCTTC. Translation: CASSGMGTGSYGYTF.